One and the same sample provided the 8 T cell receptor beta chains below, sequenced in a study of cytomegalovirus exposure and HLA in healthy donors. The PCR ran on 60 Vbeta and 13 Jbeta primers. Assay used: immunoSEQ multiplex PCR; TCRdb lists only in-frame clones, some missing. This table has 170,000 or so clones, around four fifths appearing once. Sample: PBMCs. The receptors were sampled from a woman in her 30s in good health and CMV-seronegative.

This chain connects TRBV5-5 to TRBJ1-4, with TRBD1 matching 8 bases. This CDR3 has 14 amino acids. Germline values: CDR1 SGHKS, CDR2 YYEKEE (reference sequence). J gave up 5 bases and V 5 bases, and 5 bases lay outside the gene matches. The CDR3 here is CASSQGARNEKLFF. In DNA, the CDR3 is TGTGCCAGCAGTCAGGGGGCGCGGAATGAAAAACTGTTTTTT.

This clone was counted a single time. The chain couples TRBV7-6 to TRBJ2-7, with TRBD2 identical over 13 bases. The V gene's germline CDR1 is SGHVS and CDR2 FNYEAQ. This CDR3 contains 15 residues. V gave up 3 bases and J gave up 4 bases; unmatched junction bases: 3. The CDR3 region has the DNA TGTGCCAGCAGCTTCGGGACTAGCGGGGAGTACGAGCAGTACTTC. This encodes CASSFGTSGEYEQYF.

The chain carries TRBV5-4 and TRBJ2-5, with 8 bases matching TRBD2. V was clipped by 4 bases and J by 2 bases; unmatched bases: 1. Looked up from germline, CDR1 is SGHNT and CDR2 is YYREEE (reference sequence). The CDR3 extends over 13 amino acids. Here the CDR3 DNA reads TGTGCCAGCAGCGCGGGGGGTCAAGAGACCCAGTACTTC. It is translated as CASSAGGQETQYF.

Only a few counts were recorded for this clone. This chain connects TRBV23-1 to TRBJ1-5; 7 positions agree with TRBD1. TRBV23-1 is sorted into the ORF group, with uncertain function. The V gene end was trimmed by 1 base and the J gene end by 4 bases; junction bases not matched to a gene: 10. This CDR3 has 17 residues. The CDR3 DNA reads TGCGCCAGCAGTCAATTATTTCCGGCAGGGGGGAATCAGCCCCAGCATTTT. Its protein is CASSQLFPAGGNQPQHF.

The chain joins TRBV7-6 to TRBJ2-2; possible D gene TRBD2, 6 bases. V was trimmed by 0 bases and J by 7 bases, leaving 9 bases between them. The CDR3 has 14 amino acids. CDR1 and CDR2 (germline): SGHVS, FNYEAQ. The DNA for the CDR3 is TGTGCCAGCAGCTTAGCGAAAGCGGGCGGGGAGCTGTTTTTT. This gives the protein CASSLAKAGGELFF.

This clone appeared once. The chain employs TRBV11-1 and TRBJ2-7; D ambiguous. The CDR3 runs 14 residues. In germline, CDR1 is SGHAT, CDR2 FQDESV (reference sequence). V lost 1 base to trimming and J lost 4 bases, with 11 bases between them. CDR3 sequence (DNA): TGTGCCAGCAGCTTAGGGTCGTTTACTTACGAGCAGTACTTC. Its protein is CASSLGSFTYEQYF.

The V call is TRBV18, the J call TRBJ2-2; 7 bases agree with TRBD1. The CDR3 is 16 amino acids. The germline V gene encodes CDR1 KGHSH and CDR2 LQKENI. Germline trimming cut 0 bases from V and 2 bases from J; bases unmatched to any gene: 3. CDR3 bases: TGTGCCAGCTCACCACCGGGACAGCTTAACACCGGGGAGCTGTTTTTT. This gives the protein CASSPPGQLNTGELFF.

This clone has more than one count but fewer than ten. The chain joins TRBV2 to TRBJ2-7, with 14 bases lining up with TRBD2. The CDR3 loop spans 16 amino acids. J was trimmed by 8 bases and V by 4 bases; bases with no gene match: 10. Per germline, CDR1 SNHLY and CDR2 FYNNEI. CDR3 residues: CASSGDSWTSGGKQYF. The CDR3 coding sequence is TGTGCCAGCAGTGGTGACAGTTGGACTAGCGGGGGGAAGCAGTACTTC. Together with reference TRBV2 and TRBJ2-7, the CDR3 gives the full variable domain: EPEVTQTPSHQVTQMGQEVILRCVPISNHLYFYWYRQILGQKVEFLVSFYNNEISEKSEIFDDQFSVERPDGSNFTLKIRSTKLEDSAMYFCASSGDSWTSGGKQYFGPGTRLTVT.